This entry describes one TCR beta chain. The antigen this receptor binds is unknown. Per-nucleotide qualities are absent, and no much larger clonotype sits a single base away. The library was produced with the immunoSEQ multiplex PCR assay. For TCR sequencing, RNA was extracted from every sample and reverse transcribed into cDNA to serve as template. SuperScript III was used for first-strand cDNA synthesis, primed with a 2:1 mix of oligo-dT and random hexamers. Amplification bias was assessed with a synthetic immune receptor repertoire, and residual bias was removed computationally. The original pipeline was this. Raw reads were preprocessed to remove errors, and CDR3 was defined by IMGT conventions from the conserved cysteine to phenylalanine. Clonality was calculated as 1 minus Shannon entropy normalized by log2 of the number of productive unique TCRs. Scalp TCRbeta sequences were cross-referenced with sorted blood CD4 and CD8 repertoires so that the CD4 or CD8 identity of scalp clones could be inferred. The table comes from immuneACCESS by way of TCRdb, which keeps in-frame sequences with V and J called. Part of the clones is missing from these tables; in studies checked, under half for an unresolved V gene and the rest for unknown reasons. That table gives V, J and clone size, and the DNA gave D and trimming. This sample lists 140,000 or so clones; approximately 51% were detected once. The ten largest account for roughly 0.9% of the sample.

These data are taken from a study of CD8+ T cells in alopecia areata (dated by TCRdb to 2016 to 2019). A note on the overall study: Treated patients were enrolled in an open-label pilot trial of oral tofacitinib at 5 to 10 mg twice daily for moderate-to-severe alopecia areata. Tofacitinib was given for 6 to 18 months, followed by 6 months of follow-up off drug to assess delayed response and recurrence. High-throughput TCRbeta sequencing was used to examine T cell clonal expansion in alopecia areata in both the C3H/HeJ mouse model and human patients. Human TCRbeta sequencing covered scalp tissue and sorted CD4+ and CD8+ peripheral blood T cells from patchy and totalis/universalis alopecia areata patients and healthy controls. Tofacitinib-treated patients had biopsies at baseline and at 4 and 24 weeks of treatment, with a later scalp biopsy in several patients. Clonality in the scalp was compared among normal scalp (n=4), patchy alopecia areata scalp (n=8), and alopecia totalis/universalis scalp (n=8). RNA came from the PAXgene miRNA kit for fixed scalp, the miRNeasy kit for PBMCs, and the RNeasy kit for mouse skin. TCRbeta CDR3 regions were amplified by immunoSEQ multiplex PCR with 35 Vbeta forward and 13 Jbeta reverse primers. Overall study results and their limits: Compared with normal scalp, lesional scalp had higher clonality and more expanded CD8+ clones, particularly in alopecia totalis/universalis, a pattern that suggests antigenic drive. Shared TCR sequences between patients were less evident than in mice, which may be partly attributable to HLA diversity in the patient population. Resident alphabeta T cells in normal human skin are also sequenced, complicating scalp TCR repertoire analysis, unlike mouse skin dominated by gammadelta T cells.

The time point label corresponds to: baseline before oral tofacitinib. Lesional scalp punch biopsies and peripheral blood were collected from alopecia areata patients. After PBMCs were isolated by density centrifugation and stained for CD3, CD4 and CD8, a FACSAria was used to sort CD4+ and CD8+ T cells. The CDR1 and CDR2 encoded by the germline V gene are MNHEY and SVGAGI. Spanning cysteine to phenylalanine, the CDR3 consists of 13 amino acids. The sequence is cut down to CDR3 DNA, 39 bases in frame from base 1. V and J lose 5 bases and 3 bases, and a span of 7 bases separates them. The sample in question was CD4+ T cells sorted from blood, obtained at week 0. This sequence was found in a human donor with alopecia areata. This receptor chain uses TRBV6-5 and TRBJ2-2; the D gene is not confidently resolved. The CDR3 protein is CASSPGYTGELFF. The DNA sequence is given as TGTGCCAGCAGTCCCGGATACACCGGGGAGCTGTTTTTT.